This is a list of T cell receptor beta chains from one sample in a study of blood T cell repertoires in COVID-19. Profiled with immunoSEQ multiplex PCR; TCRdb holds only in-frame clones, not every one. The sample includes 350,000 to 450,000 clones, roughly 86% of them seen just once. Specimen: PBMCs or T cells enriched from blood (not recorded which). These TCRs come from a woman in her thirties who had recovered from COVID-19. CDR3s include the opening cysteine and the closing phenylalanine or tryptophan. D genes are given only for firm matches. Expanded clones get a size class; other rows say once, few or many, or leave the size out.

CDR3 DNA: TGTGCCAGCAGCCTCCGCTTGGGGCCTCGGGAGCAGTACTTC
CDR3 protein: CASSLRLGPREQYF
clone size: .
J gene: TRBJ2-7
V gene: TRBV7-6
D gene: .

CDR3 DNA: TGTGCCAGCAGTTACTCGGGGACAGGGTACCAAGAGACCCAGTACTTC
CDR3 protein: CASSYSGTGYQETQYF
clone size: few
J gene: TRBJ2-5
V gene: TRBV6-5
D gene: TRBD1

CDR3 DNA: TGCGCCAGCCATGACAGGGATGGCTACACCTTC
CDR3 protein: CASHDRDGYTF
clone size: .
J gene: TRBJ1-2
V gene: TRBV5-1
D gene: TRBD1

CDR3 DNA: TGCGCCAGCAGCCAAGATAGACAGCTTTACACTGAAGCTTTCTTT
CDR3 protein: CASSQDRQLYTEAFF
clone size: .
J gene: TRBJ1-1
V gene: TRBV4-1
D gene: .

CDR3 DNA: TGCGCCAGCAGCTTGGTTGGTGCCAGAGGAGAGACCCAGTACTTC
CDR3 protein: CASSLVGARGETQYF
clone size: .
J gene: TRBJ2-5
V gene: TRBV5-1
D gene: .

CDR3 DNA: TGTGCCAGCAGCTTAAAGACAGGGGACCACTTTTATAGCAATCAGCCCCAGCATTTT
CDR3 protein: CASSLKTGDHFYSNQPQHF
clone size: .
J gene: TRBJ1-5
V gene: TRBV7-3
D gene: TRBD1

CDR3 DNA: TGTGCCTGGACGGAAGGGACAGGGCACACTGAAGCTTTCTTT
CDR3 protein: CAWTEGTGHTEAFF
clone size: .
J gene: TRBJ1-1
V gene: TRBV30
D gene: TRBD1

CDR3 DNA: TGCGCCAGCAGCGAGCGGGCCAATGAGCAGTTCTTC
CDR3 protein: CASSERANEQFF
clone size: .
J gene: TRBJ2-1
V gene: TRBV5-1
D gene: .

CDR3 DNA: TGCGCCAGCAGCTTGGATAGTAGCGGAGTTATCACAGATACGCAGTATTTT
CDR3 protein: CASSLDSSGVITDTQYF
clone size: .
J gene: TRBJ2-3
V gene: TRBV5-1
D gene: .

CDR3 DNA: TGTGCCAGCAGCACCTCGGTTTTGAGGACAGATCCCGGGGAGCTGTTTTTT
CDR3 protein: CASSTSVLRTDPGELFF
clone size: .
J gene: TRBJ2-2
V gene: TRBV5-4
D gene: .

CDR3 DNA: TGTGCCAGCAGCATCGGGACAGGGGGTACCTACGAGCAGTACTTC
CDR3 protein: CASSIGTGGTYEQYF
clone size: .
J gene: TRBJ2-7
V gene: TRBV6-5
D gene: TRBD1

CDR3 DNA: TGTGCCTGGAGTGTACTGATATCCGGGGACACCGGGGAGCTGTTTTTT
CDR3 protein: CAWSVLISGDTGELFF
clone size: .
J gene: TRBJ2-2
V gene: TRBV30
D gene: .

CDR3 DNA: TGTGCCAGCAGCTCCCCGACTAGCTCCTACGAGCAGTACTTC
CDR3 protein: CASSSPTSSYEQYF
clone size: .
J gene: TRBJ2-7
V gene: TRBV5-4
D gene: .

CDR3 DNA: TGTGCCAGCAGGGAGACAGGGGGCAGATTAAACACTGAAGCTTTCTTT
CDR3 protein: CASRETGGRLNTEAFF
clone size: .
J gene: TRBJ1-1
V gene: TRBV5-4
D gene: TRBD1

CDR3 DNA: TGCGCCAGCAGCTTTCAAGGGGAGGATGGCTACACCTTC
CDR3 protein: CASSFQGEDGYTF
clone size: .
J gene: TRBJ1-2
V gene: TRBV5-1
D gene: .

CDR3 DNA: TGCAGTGGCGCGAACCGCTACGAGCAGTACTTC
CDR3 protein: CSGANRYEQYF
clone size: .
J gene: TRBJ2-7
V gene: TRBV20-1
D gene: .

CDR3 DNA: TGCGCCAGCAGCTTTACTACCAGCTCCTACAATGAGCAGTTCTTC
CDR3 protein: CASSFTTSSYNEQFF
clone size: .
J gene: TRBJ2-1
V gene: TRBV5-1
D gene: .

CDR3 DNA: TGTGCCAGCAGCCAAGGACCTATCGCCTACGAGGGCGCTCCAGCTTTCTTT
CDR3 protein: CASSQGPIAYEGAPAFF
clone size: .
J gene: TRBJ1-1
V gene: TRBV3-1/TRBV3-2
D gene: .

CDR3 DNA: TGTGCCAGCAGCTACCTCAGTCCCGGGACAGGGTTTTATGGCTACACCTTC
CDR3 protein: CASSYLSPGTGFYGYTF
clone size: .
J gene: TRBJ1-2
V gene: TRBV7-9
D gene: TRBD1

CDR3 DNA: TGTGCCAGCAGCCCCCGACAGGCCCCTAAGTCCGGGGAGCTGTTTTTT
CDR3 protein: CASSPRQAPKSGELFF
clone size: .
J gene: TRBJ2-2
V gene: TRBV9
D gene: .

CDR3 DNA: TGTGCCAGCAGTTTAACCCTAGCGGTAGCCAAAAACATTCAGTACTTC
CDR3 protein: CASSLTLAVAKNIQYF
clone size: .
J gene: TRBJ2-4
V gene: TRBV27
D gene: TRBD2

CDR3 DNA: TGTGCCAGCAGCTTGCAGGGTGCATTAGGTTATGAAAAACTGTTTTTT
CDR3 protein: CASSLQGALGYEKLFF
clone size: .
J gene: TRBJ1-4
V gene: TRBV11-2
D gene: .

CDR3 DNA: TGTGCCAGCAGCCCGGGTCCTTCCTACGAGCAGTACTTC
CDR3 protein: CASSPGPSYEQYF
clone size: .
J gene: TRBJ2-7
V gene: TRBV5-4
D gene: .

CDR3 DNA: TGTGCCATCAGTGAGACAGAGCTTGAAGCTTTCTTT
CDR3 protein: CAISETELEAFF
clone size: .
J gene: TRBJ1-1
V gene: TRBV10-3
D gene: .

CDR3 DNA: TGTGCCAGCGAGGCGGGGTTTGGTCAGCCCCAGCATTTT
CDR3 protein: CASEAGFGQPQHF
clone size: .
J gene: TRBJ1-5
V gene: TRBV6-5
D gene: .

CDR3 DNA: TGTGCCAGCAGTTACTCCCTGACTGGGGGCTACACCTTC
CDR3 protein: CASSYSLTGGYTF
clone size: .
J gene: TRBJ1-2
V gene: TRBV6-2/TRBV6-3
D gene: .